This TCR beta chain was found in a study of patients and donors after allogeneic stem cell transplantation. Each CDR3 protein is one row after TCRdb ran MiXCR on the RT-PCR reads. Counted here are 400,000 to 450,000 distinct CDR3 sequences, 16% occurring once; the ten biggest clones make up around 6.8%. This clonotype was observed a few times. Germline V lookup: CDR1 DFQATT, CDR2 SNEGSKA (reference sequence). The CDR3 totals 15 residues. V lost 1 base, J lost 1 base, and 13 bases lay in between. The rearrangement joins TRBV20-1 to TRBJ1-2, with TRBD1 as a possible D gene (5 bases). This sequence was found in a human donor who was either an allogeneic HSCT recipient or a stem cell or donor lymphocyte infusion donor (not recorded which). It is not recorded whose cells these are; they may come from a transplant donor. Sequences were obtained from blood, either unsorted or a sorted T cell fraction (not recorded which). Here the CDR3 DNA reads TGCAGTGCTAGAGGTGGAGGGGACGGTAACTATGGCTACACCTTC. Its protein is CSARGGGDGNYGYTF.